This TCR beta chain was found in a study of monozygotic twins with inflammatory bowel disease. Germline V gene data show CDR1 as SGHVS and CDR2 as FQNEAQ. The CDR3 contains 16 residues. For every TCR library, 3500 ng of total RNA was used. Eight cDNA synthesis reactions were run for every sample. TCRdb processed the 5' RACE reads again and assigns one entry to each CDR3 protein, with no DNA. This table lists fewer than 450,000 distinct CDR3 sequences. The sequence derives from a human donor with ulcerative colitis or Crohn's disease, or a healthy co-twin of an affected twin (not recorded which). The sequenced sample consisted of blood. This chain connects TRBV7-8 to TRBJ1-5. This CDR3 is CASSLEIVTHNQPQHF.